The 20 T cell receptor beta chains below were found in one sample sequenced in a study of monozygotic twins with inflammatory bowel disease. No DNA is given; TCRdb re-called the 5' RACE reads and lists each CDR3 protein once. In total, the table holds some 90,000 distinct CDR3 sequences. The source material was blood. The receptor source for this set is a human donor with ulcerative colitis or Crohn's disease, or a healthy co-twin of an affected twin (not recorded which).

V is TRBV12-3 or TRBV12-4 and J is TRBJ2-2; TCRdb reports TRBD2, a call that lacks DNA to check it against. CDR3 length: 13 amino acids. The CDR3 spells CATTRAGLGELFF.

The rearrangement links TRBV7-9 to TRBJ2-5. Germline V lookup: CDR1 SEHNR, CDR2 FQNEAQ (reference sequence). The CDR3 sequence is 14 residues long. The CDR3 reads CASSLEVSQETQYF. The whole variable domain, remainder taken from reference TRBV7-9 and TRBJ2-5, is DTGVSQNPRHKITKRGQNVTFRCDPISEHNRLYWYRQTLGQGPEFLTYFQNEAQLEKSRLLSDRFSAERPKGSFSTLEIQRTEQGDSAMYLCASSLEVSQETQYFGPGTRLLVL.

Here the CDR3 reads CASSPDRGRGDTEAFF. This chain uses TRBV27 with TRBJ1-1; the D call of TRBD1 rests on TCRdb alone, since no DNA is present to check it. The CDR3 spans 16 residues. CDR1 MNHEY and CDR2 SMNVEV come from the germline V gene (reference sequence).

This chain uses TRBV4-2 with TRBJ2-2; TCRdb names TRBD2, which stays unverified in the absence of DNA. Germline CDR1 and CDR2: LGHNA and YNFKEQ. CDR3 length equals 14 residues. The CDR3: CASSQDRGTGELFF.

V usage is TRBV4-1 and J usage is TRBJ1-5. CDR1 and CDR2 (germline): MGHRA, YSYEKL. This CDR3 comprises 13 residues. CDR3 sequence: CASSQAVWRPQHF.

The CDR3 here is CASSFSGGLTGELFF. The chain is built from TRBV5-5 and TRBJ2-2; TCRdb proposes TRBD2, but this gene call is untestable without DNA. Germline values: CDR1 SGHKS, CDR2 YYEKEE (reference sequence). The CDR3 extends over 15 amino acids.

V gene TRBV5-4 combines with J gene TRBJ2-5; TCRdb gives TRBD2 as the D gene, but with no DNA this cannot be confirmed. This CDR3 region has 17 residues. Per germline, CDR1 SGHNT and CDR2 YYREEE (reference sequence). Here the CDR3 reads CASSLILTRSGEETQYF.

The chain employs TRBV10-3 and TRBJ2-1; absent DNA, TCRdb's TRBD2 call cannot be checked. The CDR3 covers 15 residues. Germline CDR1 reads ENHRY; CDR2 reads SYGVKD. CDR3: CAISLRLDGYNEQFF.

The rearrangement links TRBV25-1 to TRBJ1-2; TCRdb's D gene call, TRBD1, goes unchecked for lack of DNA. Germline values: CDR1 MGHDK, CDR2 SYGVNS. This CDR3 has 14 residues. The chain's CDR3 is CASSGDRGNYGYTF.

This chain connects TRBV29-1 to TRBJ1-2; TCRdb calls TRBD1, which cannot be checked without DNA. The germline V gene encodes CDR1 SQVTM and CDR2 ANQGSEA. The CDR3 totals 12 residues. Here the CDR3 reads CSVGQGAEGYTF.

The rearrangement links TRBV5-4 to TRBJ2-7; checking the TCRdb D call of TRBD1 is not possible without DNA. The CDR3 contains 14 residues. Per the germline V gene, CDR1 is SGHNT and CDR2 is YYREEE (reference sequence). The CDR3 loop is CASSPGGVSYEQYF.

The V and J genes are TRBV5-1 and TRBJ2-3. There are 13 residues in the CDR3. Germline CDR1 SGHRS, CDR2 YFSETQ. CDR3 sequence: CASSLRMEDTQYF.

This chain connects TRBV20-1 to TRBJ1-2; lacking DNA, the TRBD1 call made by TCRdb goes unchecked. The CDR3 covers 14 residues. Germline V gene sequence: CDR1 DFQATT, CDR2 SNEGSKA (reference sequence). The CDR3 reads CSATGQDLHYGYTF.

This sequence joins TRBV5-4 and TRBJ2-6. From germline, CDR1 is SGHNT and CDR2 YYREEE (reference sequence). This CDR3 comprises 16 residues. CDR3 sequence reads: CASSLGMGAGANVLTF.

V and J are TRBV5-4 and TRBJ1-6; TCRdb's D call of TRBD1 is untestable without DNA. The length of the CDR3 is 14 residues. The V gene's germline CDR1 is SGHNT and CDR2 YYREEE (reference sequence). CDR3 in amino acids: CASNRQGRDSPLHF. The full variable domain, with the rest looked up from reference TRBV5-4 and TRBJ1-6, is ETGVTQSPTHLIKTRGQQVTLRCSSQSGHNTVSWYQQALGQGPQFIFQYYREEENGRGNFPPRFSGLQFPNYSSELNVNALELDDSALYLCASNRQGRDSPLHFGNGTRLTVT.

This chain uses TRBV5-5 with TRBJ1-2; TCRdb's D gene call, TRBD1, goes unchecked for lack of DNA. Germline V CDR1 and CDR2: SGHKS, YYEKEE (reference sequence). The CDR3 sequence is 16 residues long. CDR3 region: CASSLTGTVDNYGYTF. The whole variable domain, filled in from reference TRBV5-5 and TRBJ1-2, reads DAGVTQSPTHLIKTRGQQVTLRCSPISGHKSVSWYQQVLGQGPQFIFQYYEKEERGRGNFPDRFSARQFPNYSSELNVNALLLGDSALYLCASSLTGTVDNYGYTFGSGTRLTVV.

The J gene is TRBJ1-3, the V gene TRBV4-2. The CDR3 has 16 amino acids. CDR1 LGHNA and CDR2 YNFKEQ come from the germline V gene. CDR3 residues: CASSQDFGYSGNTIYF.

The rearrangement links TRBV20-1 to TRBJ2-2; TCRdb lists TRBD1, though no DNA is available to test this call. Germline CDR1 and CDR2: DFQATT and SNEGSKA (reference sequence). This CDR3 has 18 residues. CDR3 residues: CSARAGTGGLGDTGELFF.

The chain uses TRBV5-1 and TRBJ1-1. The germline V gene has CDR1 SGHRS and CDR2 YFSETQ. The CDR3 contains 13 residues. The CDR3 is CASSRGTWTEAFF.

V gene TRBV18 combines with J gene TRBJ1-1. Germline loops: CDR1 KGHSH, CDR2 LQKENI. CDR3 length: 13 amino acids. This CDR3 is CASSPKGNTEAFF. Using reference TRBV18 and TRBJ1-1 for the parts outside the CDR3, the full variable domain is NAGVMQNPRHLVRRRGQEARLRCSPMKGHSHVYWYRQLPEEGLKFMVYLQKENIIDESGMPKERFSAEFPKEGPSILRIQQVVRGDSAAYFCASSPKGNTEAFFGQGTRLTVV.